This T cell receptor (beta chain) was retrieved from a study of T cells in localized non-small cell lung cancer. Overall study results and limits: Without multi-region sequencing, intratumor heterogeneity could not be excluded.

Regarding this clone: Its antigen is unidentified.

Sequencing used immunoSEQ multiplex PCR; TCRdb keeps in-frame clones, though not all of them. This sample has some 11,000 clones, with 85% to 95% found just once. From germline, CDR1 is SGDLS and CDR2 YYNGEE. This CDR3 is built from 15 residues. Between the trimmed V and J ends, which lost 4 bases and 1 base, there was a span of 14 bases. The source was peripheral blood, collected before any cancer treatment. This sequence originates from a male donor at least 60 years old with stage III lung adenocarcinoma. This chain connects TRBV9 to TRBJ1-1; D not resolved. The DNA for the CDR3 is TGTGCCAGCAGCCCCAAAAGCACCCGGAACACTGAAGCTTTCTTT. Amino acid sequence: CASSPKSTRNTEAFF.